In its sample, the clone carrying this T cell receptor (beta chain) was seen many times. Its matching antigen is unknown. These data originate in a study of regulatory T cells in long-lasting Graves disease. Across the study: Persistent Graves' disease meant over 5 years of antithyroid drugs with positive TSH receptor antibodies. General study findings and limits: When disease was persistent, TRBV28, TRBJ1-2 and TRBJ2-5 were the favored segments.

Arm-PCR with iRepertoire HTBI primers amplified the CDR3 regions for these TCR beta libraries. TCRdb called the multiplex PCR reads again in MiXCR, with one record for every CDR3 protein. The sample yields fewer than 400,000 distinct CDR3 sequences, 20% seen once. The time point here: persistent/refractory GD, antithyroid drugs over 5 years with positive TRAb. RNA from PBMCs was the source of the TCR library. Losses at the gene ends were 6 bases for V and 1 base for J; bases not matched to a gene: 8. CDR1 LGHNT and CDR2 FRNRAP come from the germline V gene. The CDR3 extends over 15 amino acids. The origin of this receptor is a female donor with Graves disease. This chain joins TRBV12-5 and TRBJ2-7, with 8 nucleotides matching TRBD1. Here the sequenced sample was peripheral blood mononuclear cells (PBMCs), taken when the disease was refractory, from a patient treated with antithyroid drugs. CDR3 coding DNA: TGTGCTAGTGGCTCCGGGACAGGTAGTTCCTACGAGCAGTACTTC. Its protein is CASGSGTGSSYEQYF.